Listed below are T cell receptor beta chains from one sample, sequenced in a study of OX40 agonist ivuxolimab in advanced cancers. The protocol was immunoSEQ multiplex PCR, while the TCRdb copy is restricted to in-frame clones and leaves out a portion. Of just over 60,000 clones detected, around 90% appear once; the ten largest clones hold roughly 12%. The specimen comprised CD4+ or CD8+ T cells sorted from blood, sampled in a trial of the OX40 agonist ivuxolimab. The source of these receptors is an adult with an advanced solid tumor such as melanoma, head and neck, liver or kidney cancer. The CDR3 runs from the conserved cysteine through the conserved F or W. A D gene is named only where the DNA matches it firmly. Not all rows give a size; the values are once, few, many and, for expanded clones, a class.

>.|TRBJ2-7|.|TRBV28
TGTGCCAGCAGTTTGTACAGGGACGAGCAGTACTTC
CASSLYRDEQYF
>TRBD2|TRBJ2-1|.|TRBV27
TGTGCCAGCAGTTCCGCGGGAGGGCCTAATGAGCAGTTCTTC
CASSSAGGPNEQFF
>TRBD2|TRBJ2-5|.|TRBV4-3
TGCGCCAGCAGCCCTAGCGGGAGCACCCAAGAGACCCAGTACTTC
CASSPSGSTQETQYF
>.|TRBJ2-7|.|TRBV6-1
TGTGCCAGCAGTGAATGGGTCAAAGGGCGGGCCCAAGTAGAGCAGTACTTC
CASSEWVKGRAQVEQYF
>TRBD2|TRBJ2-7|.|TRBV29-1
TGCAGCGTTGGACTAGCGGGAGACGAACCCTACGAGCAGTACTTC
CSVGLAGDEPYEQYF
>.|TRBJ1-2|.|TRBV19
TGTGCCAGTAGTATTTGGCTTGGGGGAGCGTCAGACTATGGCTACACCTTC
CASSIWLGGASDYGYTF
>.|TRBJ1-1|.|TRBV10-3
TGTGCCATCAGCTTAGGGTACATGAACACTGAAGCTTTCTTT
CAISLGYMNTEAFF
>.|TRBJ2-1|.|TRBV10-1
TGCGCCAGCAGTGAGAGGTCGGTCTACCTCGAGGACAATGAGCAGTTCTTC
CASSERSVYLEDNEQFF
>.|TRBJ2-3|.|TRBV2
TGTGCCAGCAGTGGGGGGAGACTTCCTAGCACAGATACGCAGTATTTT
CASSGGRLPSTDTQYF
>TRBD2|TRBJ2-5|.|TRBV4-1
TGCGCCAGCAGCCCCCGGACTAGCGCGCCAGAGACCCAGTACTTC
CASSPRTSAPETQYF
>.|TRBJ2-7|.|TRBV15
TGTGCCACCAGCAGACTCCGGGGTGGGGGACCTTCCTACGAGCAGTACTTC
CATSRLRGGGPSYEQYF
>.|TRBJ1-2|.|TRBV2
TGTGCCAGCAGTGAATCTCTTCTCTATGGCTACACCTTC
CASSESLLYGYTF
>.|TRBJ2-7|.|TRBV7-2
TGTGCCAGCAGCTTCACCGGGACACCAGTCCGCTCCTACGAGCAGTACTTC
CASSFTGTPVRSYEQYF
>.|TRBJ2-6|.|TRBV6-4
TGTGCCAGCAGCCAGTTCGGCCTCTCTGGGGCCAACGTCCTGACTTTC
CASSQFGLSGANVLTF
>.|TRBJ2-5|once|TRBV11-2
TGTGCCAGCAGCTTAGTGGGGGGGCGCAAAGAAGGAGGGACCCAGTACTTC
CASSLVGGRKEGGTQYF
>TRBD2|TRBJ2-7|.|TRBV27
TGTGCCAGCAGTTTATTCCCGGGGGGGTCCTACGAGCAGTACTTC
CASSLFPGGSYEQYF
>TRBD2|TRBJ2-7|.|TRBV4-3
TGCGCCAGCAGCCAAGACTGGAGGGAGGGCGAGCAGTACTTC
CASSQDWREGEQYF